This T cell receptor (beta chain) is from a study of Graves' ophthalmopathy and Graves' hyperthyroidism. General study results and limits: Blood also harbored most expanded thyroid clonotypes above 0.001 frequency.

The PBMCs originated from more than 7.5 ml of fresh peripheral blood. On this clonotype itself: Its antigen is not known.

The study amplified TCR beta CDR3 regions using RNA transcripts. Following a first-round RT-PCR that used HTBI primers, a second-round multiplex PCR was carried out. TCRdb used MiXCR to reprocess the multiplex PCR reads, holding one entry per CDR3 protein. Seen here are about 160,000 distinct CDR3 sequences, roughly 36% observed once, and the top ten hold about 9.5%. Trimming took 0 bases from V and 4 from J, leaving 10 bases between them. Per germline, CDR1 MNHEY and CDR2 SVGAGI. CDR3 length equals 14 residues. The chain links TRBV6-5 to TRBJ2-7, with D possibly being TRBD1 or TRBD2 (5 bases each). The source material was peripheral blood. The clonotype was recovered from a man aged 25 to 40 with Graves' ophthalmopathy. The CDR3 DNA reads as TGTGCCAGCAGTTACTCCAGGGAGTTATACGAGCAGTACTTC. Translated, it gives CASSYSRELYEQYF.